This T cell receptor (beta chain) was found in a study of response to subunit inactivated influenza vaccine. Study conclusions and caveats: Researchers suggested that each seasonal influenza vaccination recruits few new T cells.

TCRdb analysed the RT-PCR reads with MiXCR anew, one entry per CDR3 protein. The sample holds roughly 700,000 distinct CDR3 sequences; roughly 13% are singletons and the top ten take approximately 6.5%. The V gene's germline CDR1 is DFQATT and CDR2 SNEGSKA (reference sequence). V was shortened by 6 bases and J by 7 bases, with 12 bases between the two germline ends. CDR3 size: 11 residues. A note on this clonotype: Its matching antigen is unknown.

The sample was PBMCs from blood, taken 14 to 15 days before vaccination. This TCR derives from a man between 45 and 60 years old who received an inactivated influenza vaccine. The rearrangement uses TRBV20-1 and TRBJ1-1; D is ambiguous. This CDR3 is CSAPKMIEAFF. The DNA for the CDR3 is TGCAGTGCCCCGAAGATGATTGAAGCTTTCTTT.